These T cell receptor beta chains were read from a single sample in a study of blood T cell repertoires in COVID-19. Measured with immunoSEQ multiplex PCR; TCRdb has only the in-frame clones, and not every one. Of fewer than 70,000 clones in the sample, approximately 89% were seen once. The source material was peripheral blood. The receptors originated from a man aged 50-59 years with active COVID-19. Each CDR3 is given without its conserved first and last residue. Each record gives: J gene, V gene, CDR3 protein.

TRBJ2-5	TRBV3-1/TRBV3-2	ASSFRTSGEETQY
TRBJ2-7	TRBV27	ASSLSITGERHEQY
TRBJ1-1	TRBV5-1	ASSWTGQPNTEAF
TRBJ1-5	TRBV28	ASSFDGGLRTQH
TRBJ2-1	TRBV6-5	ASSWTPYNEQF
TRBJ1-1	TRBV7-9	ASSLGQNTEAF
TRBJ2-3	TRBV3-1/TRBV3-2	ASSQGTGTDTQY
TRBJ1-1	TRBV7-8	ASSFTRGWGSNTEAF
TRBJ1-1	TRBV6-2/TRBV6-3	ASSYGQGTEAF
TRBJ2-2	TRBV25-1	ASTSRTPPGELF
TRBJ1-1	TRBV11-2	ASSPRFEFTEAF
TRBJ2-3	TRBV11-3	ASSLAGSDTQY
TRBJ1-2	TRBV7-9	ASSPGQRMGYT
TRBJ1-2	TRBV5-1	ASSGQGDYGYT
TRBJ1-2	TRBV2	ASNVRGNYGYT
TRBJ1-6	TRBV3-1/TRBV3-2	ASSLTGGNSPLH
TRBJ1-5	TRBV2	ASKKDRASYQPQH
TRBJ2-1	TRBV6-1	ASSEGQGRLSSYNEQF
TRBJ2-5	TRBV29-1	SAATTGGAETQY
TRBJ2-7	TRBV9	ASSVAPRSYEQY
TRBJ2-3	TRBV13	ASSLGPGSTDTQY
TRBJ2-3	TRBV2	ASSALLGDTQY
TRBJ2-7	TRBV2	ASRRTGNSYEQY
TRBJ2-7	TRBV27	ASSWGQGAGEQY
TRBJ1-5	TRBV7-6	ASSPNTGSSNQPQH
TRBJ1-1	TRBV6-5	ASRENRQAF
TRBJ1-5	TRBV19	ASSSAGDRQPQH
TRBJ1-5	TRBV19	ASSISGGGQPQH
TRBJ1-2	TRBV25-1	ASSVGQGFLGYT
TRBJ1-4	TRBV5-1	ASSPGGTWDWNEKLF
TRBJ2-7	TRBV9	ASSVGGLPAYEQY
TRBJ2-2	TRBV6-6	ASRSEGELF
TRBJ2-3	TRBV6-1	ASSDNTDTQY
TRBJ2-3	TRBV6-5	ASSYRAGGDTQY
TRBJ1-1	TRBV2	ASRSTQGTNTEAF
TRBJ2-1	TRBV5-1	ASSLDGIGLYNEQF
TRBJ1-4	TRBV5-6	ASSLGDRPNEKLF
TRBJ2-7	TRBV5-1	ASSLAPMAGDEQY
TRBJ1-5	TRBV15	ATSKTVYSNQPQH
TRBJ2-5	TRBV7-2	ASSRTSNQETQY
TRBJ2-7	TRBV30	AWSTGTGSYEQY
TRBJ2-7	TRBV30	AWSQGRDEQY
TRBJ2-2	TRBV5-4	ASSSAKGLARNTGELF
TRBJ2-1	TRBV7-2	ASSLVSSPIYNEQF
TRBJ2-7	TRBV10-2	ASSGEVSSYEQY
TRBJ2-7	TRBV3-1/TRBV3-2	ASSQWTGRGGEQY
TRBJ1-2	TRBV19	ASSGEGRGYGYT
TRBJ2-7	TRBV5-1	ASSLAPPRDEQY
TRBJ1-1	TRBV18	ASSPSGHMNTEAF
TRBJ2-2	TRBV7-2	ASSFLAGGRGELF
TRBJ2-2	TRBV19	ASAQVRAGELF
TRBJ2-7	TRBV12-3/TRBV12-4	ASSRDNSYEQY
TRBJ1-2	TRBV2	ASSDRGVQGYT